A single sample is the source of the 13 T cell receptor beta chains below, sequenced in a study of blood T cell repertoires in COVID-19 (dated by TCRdb to the early 2020s). The library came from the immunoSEQ multiplex PCR assay. This is the immuneACCESS table as TCRdb keeps it, with only in-frame sequences that have V and J called. A part of the clones is gone; compared with another copy, unresolved V genes explain less than half, and the rest is unexplained. Across this sample there are 300,000 to 350,000 clones, with 75% to 90% seen only once. The ten largest make up over 4.5% of the sample. The sequencing sample was made of PBMCs or T cells enriched from blood (not recorded which). Receptors originate from a man aged 25 to 40 who had recovered from COVID-19.

The V gene is TRBV28, the J gene TRBJ1-1; possible D gene TRBD1, 6 bases. V was cut by 3 bases and J by 4 bases, with 9 bases left in between. The CDR3 is made up of 13 amino acids. Germline CDR1 MDHEN, CDR2 SYDVKM. CDR3 coding DNA: TGTGCCAGCAGTTTTGCGACAGGCACTGAAGCTTTCTTT. It translates to CASSFATGTEAFF.

This chain connects TRBV7-2 to TRBJ1-2; D gene ambiguous. CDR3 size: 16 residues. Germline V lookup: CDR1 SGHTA, CDR2 FQGNSA. V lost 1 base and J 4 bases, leaving 16 bases between the germline ends. CDR3 protein: CASSLVGLTEGYGYTF. The CDR3 region has the DNA TGTGCCAGCAGCTTAGTTGGCCTCACAGAGGGCTATGGCTACACCTTC.

The chain couples TRBV30 to TRBJ1-2; 8 nucleotides match TRBD1. This CDR3 contains 15 residues. The germline gives CDR1 GTSNPN, CDR2 SVGIG (reference sequence). V dropped 0 bases and J dropped 4; count of bases not matched to a gene: 7. CDR3 nucleotides: TGTGCCTGGAGTGTAGGACAGGGCGATGGCTATGGCTACACCTTC. The encoded protein is CAWSVGQGDGYGYTF.

The chain uses TRBV28 and TRBJ1-2, with D unclear. This CDR3 comprises 13 residues. Trimming took 3 bases from V and 5 from J, leaving 10 bases between them. CDR1 is MDHEN and CDR2 is SYDVKM in the germline V gene. CDR3 nucleotides: TGTGCCAGCAGTTTTGAGGTCGTGTATGGCTACACCTTC. It is translated as CASSFEVVYGYTF.

The CDR3 protein is CASTTGWGGTIYF. The CDR3 DNA sequence: TGTGCCAGTACTACAGGGTGGGGCGGCACCATATATTTT. The genes are TRBV19 and TRBJ1-3; possibly TRBD1 for D (6 bases). Germline CDR1 and CDR2: LNHDA and SQIVND (reference sequence). The ends were cut back, 7 bases at V and 9 bases at J, with 16 bases in the middle. The CDR3 is 13 amino acids.

The DNA for the CDR3 is TGTGCCAGCAGTTTAAGCGGGACAGGGTACTACGAGCAGTACTTC. This codes for CASSLSGTGYYEQYF. This chain links TRBV27 with TRBJ2-7, with TRBD1 identical over 9 bases. This CDR3 comprises 15 residues. Germline trimming cut 2 bases from V and 3 bases from J; bases unmatched to any gene: 5. CDR1 and CDR2 (germline): MNHEY, SMNVEV (reference sequence).

This clone was picked up a small number of times. The CDR3, as DNA: TGTGCCAGCAGCTCCACCGGGACAGGGTTTGTGTTGGGAAATCAGCCCCAGCATTTT. It yields the protein CASSSTGTGFVLGNQPQHF. The chain couples TRBV7-8 to TRBJ1-5, with 9 bases aligning to TRBD1. Germline CDR1 is SGHVS and CDR2 is FQNEAQ. The CDR3 is made up of 19 amino acids. With 4 bases clipped from V and 4 bases from J, the junction kept 17 bases outside the gene matches.

This clone was seen a single time. This chain uses TRBV27 with TRBJ1-2, with 7 bases lining up with TRBD1. Trimming removed 0 bases from V and 4 bases from J; junction bases left unmatched: 2. In germline, CDR1 is MNHEY, CDR2 SMNVEV (reference sequence). The CDR3 consists of 14 residues. The CDR3 DNA reads as TGTGCCAGCAGTTTATCCAGGGGGACCTATGGCTACACCTTC. Its protein product is CASSLSRGTYGYTF.

The chain has TRBV11-3 and TRBJ2-1; 8 nucleotides match TRBD2. Germline lookup yields CDR1 SGHNT and CDR2 YENEEA. V shed 5 bases, J shed 2 bases, and the junction held 5 bases outside the gene matches. The CDR3 has 15 residues. CDR3 in amino acids: CASSVHSGAYNEQFF. In nucleotides, the CDR3 is TGTGCCAGCAGCGTCCATAGCGGGGCCTACAATGAGCAGTTCTTC.

This clone was counted once. The V gene is TRBV4-1, the J gene TRBJ1-2; TRBD1 matches at 8 bases. V shed 0 bases and J 3 bases; nucleotides not matched to a gene: 9. This CDR3 region has 17 residues. The V gene's germline CDR1 is MGHRA and CDR2 YSYEKL. CDR3 in DNA: TGCGCCAGCAGCCAAGACACCGGGACAGGATACTACTATGGCTACACCTTC. Protein: CASSQDTGTGYYYGYTF.

J is TRBJ1-6 and V is TRBV4-1; D is possibly TRBD1 (6 bases). The length of the CDR3 is 14 residues. The ends were cut back, 0 bases at V and 10 bases at J, with 10 bases in the middle. CDR1 and CDR2 from the germline V gene are MGHRA and YSYEKL. The CDR3 sequence is CASSQETGISPLHF. CDR3 DNA sequence: TGCGCCAGCAGCCAAGAGACAGGCATCTCACCCCTCCACTTT.

V gene TRBV5-4 combines with J gene TRBJ2-7, with 8 bases matching TRBD1. CDR1 and CDR2 from the germline V gene are SGHNT and YYREEE (reference sequence). The CDR3 covers 13 residues. V lost 5 bases and J lost 4; bases outside the gene matches: 5. The CDR3 bases are TGTGCCAGCAGTTATGACAGGGGTTACGAGCAGTACTTC. Amino acid sequence: CASSYDRGYEQYF.

The chain couples TRBV7-9 to TRBJ2-1, with a possible D match to TRBD1 (6 bases). CDR1 is SEHNR, CDR2 FQNEAQ, per germline (reference sequence). This CDR3 comprises 15 residues. V lost 2 bases and J 6 bases, leaving 14 bases between the germline ends. The CDR3 DNA follows: TGTGCCAGCAGCTTAAACCCGTCCAGGGGCAATGAGCAGTTCTTC. It codes for CASSLNPSRGNEQFF.